This T cell receptor (beta chain) was profiled in a study of TIL therapy for anti-PD-1-resistant metastatic lung cancer. Time point reported: pre-treatment sample, taken before nivolumab and TIL therapy. Stage 4 NSCLC adults joined between 2017 and January 2020. The CDR3 spans 14 residues. Trimming left V 4 bases short and J 4 bases short, with 12 bases between. Germline V gene sequence: CDR1 SGDLS, CDR2 YYNGEE. The libraries were made with immunoSEQ v3. The assay was immunoSEQ multiplex PCR, and TCRdb's table has in-frame clones only and misses some. This sample has tens of thousands of clones, with about two thirds found just once.

Sequenced here: blood, sampled at baseline. The clonotype originates from a person between 30 and 80 years old with non-small cell lung cancer. The chain uses TRBV9 and TRBJ1-3, with unresolved D. The CDR3 sequence: CASSSWKEGNTIYF. CDR3 bases: TGTGCCAGCAGCTCGTGGAAAGAGGGAAACACCATATATTTT.